This section outlines one T cell receptor (beta chain) sequence together with its context. Its target is not known. These data originate in a study of cytomegalovirus exposure and HLA in healthy donors. The overall study: From 190 million or so T cells, an earlier analysis saw roughly 100 million unique TCR beta sequences. General study results and limits: Across all donors, roughly uniform sequencing depth was an assumption of the presence/absence analyses. The authors enumerated 164 TCR beta chains as linked to cytomegalovirus. The majority of TCR sequences were rare, yet some public TCRs appeared in many donors.

Primers for the PCR totalled 60 Vbeta and 13 Jbeta. Profiled with immunoSEQ multiplex PCR; TCRdb holds only in-frame clones, not every one. Among about 160,000 clones listed, around 76% were seen once. The CDR3 is made up of 13 amino acids. Germline V lookup: CDR1 SGHVS, CDR2 FQNEAQ. V gave up 10 bases and J gave up 8 bases; unmatched junction bases: 11. The chain is built from TRBV7-8 and TRBJ1-2, with TRBD1 matching over 9 bases. This receptor was obtained from a man aged 35-49 years in good health and CMV-seropositive. The sequenced sample was PBMCs. For the CDR3, the DNA is TGTGCCACCAGAGACAGGGGGTCTTGGGGCTACACCTTC. Translation gives CATRDRGSWGYTF.